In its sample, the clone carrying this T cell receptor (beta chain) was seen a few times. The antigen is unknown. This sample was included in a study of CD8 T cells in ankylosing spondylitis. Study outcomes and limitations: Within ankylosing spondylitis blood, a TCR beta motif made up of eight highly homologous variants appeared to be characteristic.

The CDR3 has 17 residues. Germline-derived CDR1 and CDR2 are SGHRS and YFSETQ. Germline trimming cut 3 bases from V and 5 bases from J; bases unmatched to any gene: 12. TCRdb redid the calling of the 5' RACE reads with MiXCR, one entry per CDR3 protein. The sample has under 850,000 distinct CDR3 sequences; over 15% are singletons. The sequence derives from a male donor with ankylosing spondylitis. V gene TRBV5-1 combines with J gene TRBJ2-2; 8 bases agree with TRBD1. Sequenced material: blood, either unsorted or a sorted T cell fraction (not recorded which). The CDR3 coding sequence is TGCGCCAGCAGCTCATTTTTCAGGGGGCGCGGGACCGGGGAGCTGTTTTTT. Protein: CASSSFFRGRGTGELFF.